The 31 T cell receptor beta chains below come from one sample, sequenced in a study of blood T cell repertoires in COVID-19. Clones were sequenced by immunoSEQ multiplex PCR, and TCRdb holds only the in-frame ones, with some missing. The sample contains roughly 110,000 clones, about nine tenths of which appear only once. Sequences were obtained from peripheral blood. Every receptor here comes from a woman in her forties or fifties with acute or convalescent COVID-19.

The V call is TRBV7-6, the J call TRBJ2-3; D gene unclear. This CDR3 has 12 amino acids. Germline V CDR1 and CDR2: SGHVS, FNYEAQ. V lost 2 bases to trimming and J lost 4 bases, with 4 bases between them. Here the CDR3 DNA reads TGTGCCAGCAGCTTACCGGCAGATACGCAGTATTTT. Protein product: CASSLPADTQYF.

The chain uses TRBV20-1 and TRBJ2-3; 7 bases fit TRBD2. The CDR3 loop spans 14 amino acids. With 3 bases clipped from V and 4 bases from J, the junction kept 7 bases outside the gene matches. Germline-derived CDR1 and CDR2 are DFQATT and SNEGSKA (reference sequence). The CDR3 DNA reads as TGCAGTGCTAGTAGGACTGGGGGGGCAGATACGCAGTATTTT. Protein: CSASRTGGADTQYF.

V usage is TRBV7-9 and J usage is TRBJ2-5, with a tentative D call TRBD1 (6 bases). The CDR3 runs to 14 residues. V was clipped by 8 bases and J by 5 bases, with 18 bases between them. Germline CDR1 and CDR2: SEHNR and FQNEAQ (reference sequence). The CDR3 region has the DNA TGTGCCAGCGGGGAATCTAGAGGGGGTGAGACCCAGTACTTC. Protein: CASGESRGGETQYF.

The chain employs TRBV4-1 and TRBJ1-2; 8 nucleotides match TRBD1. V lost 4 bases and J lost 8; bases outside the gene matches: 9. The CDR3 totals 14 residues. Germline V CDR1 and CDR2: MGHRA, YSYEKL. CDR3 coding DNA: TGCGCCAGCAGCCTCGGTAGGACAGGGAGAGGCTACACCTTC. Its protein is CASSLGRTGRGYTF.

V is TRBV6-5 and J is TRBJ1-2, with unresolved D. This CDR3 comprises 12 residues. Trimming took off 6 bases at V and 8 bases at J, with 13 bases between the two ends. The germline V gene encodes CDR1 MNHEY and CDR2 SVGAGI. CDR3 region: CASRLVSGGYTF. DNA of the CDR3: TGTGCCAGCAGACTAGTATCGGGGGGCTACACCTTC.

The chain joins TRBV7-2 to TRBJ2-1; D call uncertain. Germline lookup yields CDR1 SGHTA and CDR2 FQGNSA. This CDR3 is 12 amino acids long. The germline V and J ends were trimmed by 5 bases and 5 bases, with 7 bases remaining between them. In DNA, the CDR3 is TGTGCCAGCAGCCAGATGGACAATGAGCAGTTCTTC. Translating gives CASSQMDNEQFF.

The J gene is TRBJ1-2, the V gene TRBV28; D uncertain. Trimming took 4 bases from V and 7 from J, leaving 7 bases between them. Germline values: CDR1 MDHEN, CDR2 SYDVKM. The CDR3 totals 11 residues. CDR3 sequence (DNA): TGTGCCAGCAGTTCCCCCCGTGGCTACACCTTC. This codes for CASSSPRGYTF.

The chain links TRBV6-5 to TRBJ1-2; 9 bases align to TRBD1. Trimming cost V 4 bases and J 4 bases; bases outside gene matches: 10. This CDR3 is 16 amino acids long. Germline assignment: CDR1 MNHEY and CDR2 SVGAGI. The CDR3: CASSSPGQGVFYGYTF. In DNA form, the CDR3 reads TGTGCCAGCAGTTCCCCGGGACAGGGCGTCTTCTATGGCTACACCTTC.

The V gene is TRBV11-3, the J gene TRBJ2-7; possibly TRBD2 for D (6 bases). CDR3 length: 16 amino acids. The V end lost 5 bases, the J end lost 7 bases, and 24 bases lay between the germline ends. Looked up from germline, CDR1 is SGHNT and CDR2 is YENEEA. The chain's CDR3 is CASSPGQAGSLQEQYF. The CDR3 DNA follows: TGTGCCAGCAGCCCGGGTCAGGCGGGATCTCTGCAGGAGCAGTACTTC.

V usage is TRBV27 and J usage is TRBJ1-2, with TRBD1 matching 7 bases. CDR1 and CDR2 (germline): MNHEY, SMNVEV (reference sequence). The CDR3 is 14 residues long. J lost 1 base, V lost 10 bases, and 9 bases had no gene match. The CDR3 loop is CATGPGQVNYGYTF. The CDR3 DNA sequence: TGTGCCACCGGTCCCGGACAGGTTAACTATGGCTACACCTTC.

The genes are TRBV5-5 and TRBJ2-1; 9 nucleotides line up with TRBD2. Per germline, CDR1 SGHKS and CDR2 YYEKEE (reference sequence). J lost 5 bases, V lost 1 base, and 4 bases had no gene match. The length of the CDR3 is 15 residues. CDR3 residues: CASSLRGGADNEQFF. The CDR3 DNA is TGTGCCAGCAGCTTGCGCGGGGGGGCGGACAATGAGCAGTTCTTC.

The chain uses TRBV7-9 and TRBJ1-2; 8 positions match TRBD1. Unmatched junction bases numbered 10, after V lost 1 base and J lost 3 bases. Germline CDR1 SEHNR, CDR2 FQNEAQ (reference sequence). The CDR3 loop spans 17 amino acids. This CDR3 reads CASSLDLSGTGYYGYTF. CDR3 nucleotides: TGTGCCAGCAGCTTAGATCTTTCCGGGACAGGCTACTATGGCTACACCTTC.

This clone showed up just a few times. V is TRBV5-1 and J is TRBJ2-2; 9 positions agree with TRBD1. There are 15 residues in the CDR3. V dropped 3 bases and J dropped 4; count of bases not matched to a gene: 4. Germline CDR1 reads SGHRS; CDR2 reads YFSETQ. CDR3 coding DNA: TGCGCCAGCAGCTCTGGACAGGGGTTCACCGGGGAGCTGTTTTTT. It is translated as CASSSGQGFTGELFF.

The CDR3 sequence is CASSQSLRSGYTF. CDR3 nucleotides: TGTGCCAGCAGCCAATCGTTGCGATCTGGCTACACCTTC. This chain links TRBV14 with TRBJ1-2; no clear D. The length of the CDR3 is 13 residues. Germline lookup yields CDR1 SGHDN and CDR2 FVKESK. V lost 2 bases, J lost 7 bases, and 11 bases lay in between.

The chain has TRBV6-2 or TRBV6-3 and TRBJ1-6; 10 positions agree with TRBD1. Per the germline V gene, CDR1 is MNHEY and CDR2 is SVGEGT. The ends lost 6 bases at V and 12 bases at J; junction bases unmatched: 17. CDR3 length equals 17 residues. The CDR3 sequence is CASSTTRQGATFKPLHF. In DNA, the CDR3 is TGTGCCAGCAGCACGACGAGACAGGGGGCGACTTTTAAACCCCTCCACTTT.

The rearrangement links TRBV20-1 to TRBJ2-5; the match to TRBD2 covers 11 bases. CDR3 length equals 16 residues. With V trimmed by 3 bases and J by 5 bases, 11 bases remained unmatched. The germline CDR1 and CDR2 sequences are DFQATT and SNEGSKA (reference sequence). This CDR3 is CSASLGLAGGGETQYF. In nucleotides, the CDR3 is TGCAGTGCTAGTTTAGGTCTAGCGGGGGGCGGGGAGACCCAGTACTTC.

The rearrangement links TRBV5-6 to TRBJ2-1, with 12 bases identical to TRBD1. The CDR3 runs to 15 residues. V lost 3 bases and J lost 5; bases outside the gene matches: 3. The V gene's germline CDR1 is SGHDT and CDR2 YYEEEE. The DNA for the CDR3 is TGTGCCAGCAGCTCTGGGACAGGGGGCCACAATGAGCAGTTCTTC. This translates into CASSSGTGGHNEQFF.

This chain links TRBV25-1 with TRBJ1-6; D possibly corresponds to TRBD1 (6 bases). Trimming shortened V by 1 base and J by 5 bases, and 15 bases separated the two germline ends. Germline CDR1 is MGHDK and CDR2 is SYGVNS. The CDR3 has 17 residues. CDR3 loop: CASSEWAGGVNNSPLHF. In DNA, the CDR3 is TGTGCCAGCAGTGAATGGGCGGGGGGCGTAAATAATTCACCCCTCCACTTT.

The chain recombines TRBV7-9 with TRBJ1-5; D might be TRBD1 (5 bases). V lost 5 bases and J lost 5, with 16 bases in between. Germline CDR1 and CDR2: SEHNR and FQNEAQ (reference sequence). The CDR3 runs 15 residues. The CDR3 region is CASSPHGAFDQPQHF. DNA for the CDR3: TGTGCCAGCAGCCCTCATGGGGCCTTCGATCAGCCCCAGCATTTT. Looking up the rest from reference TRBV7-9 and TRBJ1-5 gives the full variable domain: DTGVSQNPRHKITKRGQNVTFRCDPISEHNRLYWYRQTLGQGPEFLTYFQNEAQLEKSRLLSDRFSAERPKGSFSTLEIQRTEQGDSAMYLCASSPHGAFDQPQHFGDGTRLSIL.

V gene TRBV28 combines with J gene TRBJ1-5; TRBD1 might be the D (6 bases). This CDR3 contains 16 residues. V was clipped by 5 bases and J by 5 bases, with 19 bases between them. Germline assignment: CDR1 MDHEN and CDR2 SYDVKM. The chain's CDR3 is CASSTSGGGRDQPQHF. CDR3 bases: TGTGCCAGCAGTACAAGCGGGGGGGGCAGGGATCAGCCCCAGCATTTT. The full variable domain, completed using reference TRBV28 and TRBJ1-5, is DVKVTQSSRYLVKRTGEKVFLECVQDMDHENMFWYRQDPGLGLRLIYFSYDVKMKEKGDIPEGYSVSREKKERFSLILESASTNQTSMYLCASSTSGGGRDQPQHFGDGTRLSIL.

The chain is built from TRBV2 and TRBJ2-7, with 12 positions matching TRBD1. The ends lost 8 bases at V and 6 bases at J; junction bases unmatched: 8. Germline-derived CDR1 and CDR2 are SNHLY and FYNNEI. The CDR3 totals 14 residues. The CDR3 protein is CASGAWGQGAEQYF. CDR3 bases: TGTGCCAGCGGGGCATGGGGACAGGGGGCCGAGCAGTACTTC. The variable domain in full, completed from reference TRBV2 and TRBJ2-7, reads EPEVTQTPSHQVTQMGQEVILRCVPISNHLYFYWYRQILGQKVEFLVSFYNNEISEKSEIFDDQFSVERPDGSNFTLKIRSTKLEDSAMYFCASGAWGQGAEQYFGPGTRLTVT.

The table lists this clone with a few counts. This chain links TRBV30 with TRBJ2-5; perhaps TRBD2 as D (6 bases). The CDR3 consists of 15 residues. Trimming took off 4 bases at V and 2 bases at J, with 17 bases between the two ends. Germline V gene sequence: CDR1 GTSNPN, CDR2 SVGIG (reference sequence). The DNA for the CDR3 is TGTGCCTGGAACCCGTTGGGACTGGTACAAGAGACCCAGTACTTC. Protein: CAWNPLGLVQETQYF.

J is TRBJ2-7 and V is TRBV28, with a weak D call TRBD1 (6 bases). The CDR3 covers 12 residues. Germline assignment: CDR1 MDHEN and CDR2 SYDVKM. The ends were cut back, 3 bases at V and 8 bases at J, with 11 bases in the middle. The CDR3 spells CASSFADSKQYF. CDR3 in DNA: TGTGCCAGCAGTTTCGCGGACAGCAAGCAGTACTTC.

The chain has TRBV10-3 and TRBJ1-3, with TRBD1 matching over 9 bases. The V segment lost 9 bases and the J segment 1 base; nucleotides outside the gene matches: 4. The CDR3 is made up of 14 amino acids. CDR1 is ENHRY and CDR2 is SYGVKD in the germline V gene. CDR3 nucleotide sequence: TGTGCCATGCAGGGACAGGGATCTGGAAACACCATATATTTT. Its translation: CAMQGQGSGNTIYF.

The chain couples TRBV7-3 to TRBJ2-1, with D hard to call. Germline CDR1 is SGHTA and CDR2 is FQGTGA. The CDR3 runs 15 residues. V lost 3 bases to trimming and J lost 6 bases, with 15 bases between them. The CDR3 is CASSLSPSPLNEQFF. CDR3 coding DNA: TGTGCCAGCAGCTTGAGTCCAAGCCCTCTCAATGAGCAGTTCTTC.

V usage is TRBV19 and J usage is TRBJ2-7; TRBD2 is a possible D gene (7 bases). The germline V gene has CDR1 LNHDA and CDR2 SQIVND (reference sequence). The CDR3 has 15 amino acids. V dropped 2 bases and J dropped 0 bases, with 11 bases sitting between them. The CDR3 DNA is TGTGCCAGTAGTATACGCGGGGGCAGCTCCTACGAGCAGTACTTC. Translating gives CASSIRGGSSYEQYF.

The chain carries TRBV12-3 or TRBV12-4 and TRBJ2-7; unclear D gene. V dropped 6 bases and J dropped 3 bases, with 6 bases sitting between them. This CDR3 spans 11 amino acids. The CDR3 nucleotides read TGTGCCAGCAGCCCCCTCTACGAGCAGTACTTC. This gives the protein CASSPLYEQYF.

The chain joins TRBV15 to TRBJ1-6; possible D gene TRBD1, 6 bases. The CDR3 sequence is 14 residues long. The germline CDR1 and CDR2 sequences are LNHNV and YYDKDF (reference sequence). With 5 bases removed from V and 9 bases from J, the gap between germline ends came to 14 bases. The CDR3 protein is CATSLGQRSSPLHF. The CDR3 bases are TGTGCCACCAGCCTTGGACAGAGGAGTTCACCCCTCCACTTT. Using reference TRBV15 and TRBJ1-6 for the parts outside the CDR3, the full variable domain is DAMVIQNPRYQVTQFGKPVTLSCSQTLNHNVMYWYQQKSSQAPKLLFHYYDKDFNNEADTPDNFQSRRPNTSFCFLDIRSPGLGDTAMYLCATSLGQRSSPLHFGNGTRLTVT.

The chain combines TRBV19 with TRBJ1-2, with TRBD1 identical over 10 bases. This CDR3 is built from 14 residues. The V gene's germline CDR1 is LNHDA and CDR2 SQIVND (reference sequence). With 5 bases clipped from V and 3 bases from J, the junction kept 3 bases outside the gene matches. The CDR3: CASSAGTGDYGYTF. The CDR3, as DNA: TGTGCCAGTAGTGCCGGGACAGGGGACTATGGCTACACCTTC.

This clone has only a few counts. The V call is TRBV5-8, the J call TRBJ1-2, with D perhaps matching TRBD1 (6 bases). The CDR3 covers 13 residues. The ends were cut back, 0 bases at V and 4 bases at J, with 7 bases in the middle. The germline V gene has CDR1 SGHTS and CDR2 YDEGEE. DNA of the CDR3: TGTGCCAGCAGCTTGGGGACAGCCTATGGCTACACCTTC. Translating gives CASSLGTAYGYTF.

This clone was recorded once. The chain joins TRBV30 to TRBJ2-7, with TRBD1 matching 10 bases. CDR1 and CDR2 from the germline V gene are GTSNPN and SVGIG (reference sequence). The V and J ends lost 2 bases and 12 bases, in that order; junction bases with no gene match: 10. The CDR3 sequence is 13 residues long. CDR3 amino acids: CAWSPTLRDRGYF. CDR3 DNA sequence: TGTGCCTGGAGTCCTACTCTCCGGGACAGGGGGTACTTC.